This entry lists 30 T cell receptor beta chains sequenced from one sample in a study of PD-1 blockade in classical Hodgkin lymphoma. The protocol was immunoSEQ multiplex PCR, while the TCRdb copy is restricted to in-frame clones and leaves out a portion. This sample carries about 21,000 clones, approximately 74% of them seen once, and the ten largest clones take about 21%. Patients all relapsed after autologous stem cell transplantation, and there was variation in brentuximab vedotin exposure. The specimen was peripheral blood mononuclear cells (PBMCs), collected at baseline. The origin of the receptors is a human donor with classical Hodgkin lymphoma.

The chain couples TRBV13 to TRBJ1-3, with D unresolved. V lost 5 bases and J lost 8, with 16 bases in between. The CDR3 contains 14 residues. Germline V gene sequence: CDR1 PRHDT, CDR2 FYEKMQ (reference sequence). The CDR3 DNA is TGTGCCAGCAGCCTCACGTTTGGGATCGACACCATATATTTT. Protein: CASSLTFGIDTIYF.

The chain combines TRBV6-5 with TRBJ1-1; a weak D match, TRBD1 (5 bases). Looked up from germline, CDR1 is MNHEY and CDR2 is SVGAGI. This CDR3 has 15 amino acids. With 6 bases removed from V and 3 bases from J, the gap between germline ends came to 17 bases. For the CDR3, the DNA is TGTGCCAGCAGCATACTCCCAAAAGGGGACACTGAAGCTTTCTTT. Translation gives CASSILPKGDTEAFF.

V and J are TRBV7-9 and TRBJ1-1, with TRBD1 matching 8 bases. The CDR3 has 13 residues. The V gene end was trimmed by 5 bases and the J gene end by 4 bases; junction bases not matched to a gene: 3. Germline assignment: CDR1 SEHNR and CDR2 FQNEAQ (reference sequence). The CDR3 nucleotides are TGTGCCAGCAGCCCACAGGGGGGCACTGAAGCTTTCTTT. Residues: CASSPQGGTEAFF.

The rearrangement uses TRBV5-1 and TRBJ2-2, with a weak D call TRBD1 (6 bases). CDR1 is SGHRS, CDR2 YFSETQ, per germline. The length of the CDR3 is 17 residues. V lost 5 bases and J lost 1, with 18 bases in between. Here the CDR3 reads CASSKGQNLGNTGELFF. In DNA form, the CDR3 reads TGCGCCAGCAGTAAAGGACAGAATTTAGGGAACACCGGGGAGCTGTTTTTT.

This chain joins TRBV19 and TRBJ1-5; D remains unclear. Per the germline V gene, CDR1 is LNHDA and CDR2 is SQIVND (reference sequence). The V and J ends lost 6 bases and 3 bases respectively, with 9 bases between them. This CDR3 contains 13 residues. CDR3 sequence reads: CASSLGYNQPQHF. The CDR3 DNA follows: TGTGCCAGTAGCCTAGGATACAATCAGCCCCAGCATTTT.

On this clone: The same CDR3 also results from other DNA sequences found in this sample. V usage is TRBV2 and J usage is TRBJ1-5, with 8 bases aligning to TRBD1. The J segment lost 2 bases and the V segment lost 4 bases, leaving 4 bases of the junction unmatched. This CDR3 is 15 amino acids long. Germline CDR1 is SNHLY and CDR2 is FYNNEI. In DNA form, the CDR3 reads TGTGCCAGCAGTGGAGACAGGGGCGGCAATCAGCCCCAGCATTTT. Translation: CASSGDRGGNQPQHF.

This chain connects TRBV6-6 to TRBJ1-1, with TRBD1 as a possible D gene (5 bases). CDR1 MNHNY and CDR2 SVGAGI come from the germline V gene (reference sequence). The CDR3 covers 15 residues. Trimming shortened V by 4 bases and J by 1 base, and 13 bases separated the two germline ends. The CDR3 DNA reads as TGTGCCAGCAGTTCCCCGCAAGGGACGAACACTGAAGCTTTCTTT. Encoded protein: CASSSPQGTNTEAFF.

V usage is TRBV5-1 and J usage is TRBJ1-3; 8 bases line up with TRBD1. The CDR3 extends over 15 amino acids. Trimming at V came to 2 bases and at J to 4 bases, leaving 5 bases not matched to a gene. CDR1 and CDR2 (germline): SGHRS, YFSETQ. The DNA of the CDR3 is TGCGCCAGCAGCTTCGACAGGGGAGCCGGAAACACCATATATTTT. Translating it yields CASSFDRGAGNTIYF.

The chain is built from TRBV4-1 and TRBJ2-7, with D tentatively TRBD1 (5 bases). V was trimmed by 4 bases and J by 2 bases, leaving 15 bases between them. The CDR3 has 15 amino acids. Per the germline V gene, CDR1 is MGHRA and CDR2 is YSYEKL. The CDR3 here is CASSRGQGLAYEQYF. The CDR3 DNA sequence: TGCGCCAGCAGCCGGGGCCAGGGTTTGGCCTACGAGCAGTACTTC.

This chain joins TRBV7-2 and TRBJ1-1; D is unresolved. From germline, CDR1 is SGHTA and CDR2 FQGNSA. Trimming stripped 5 bases from V and 2 bases from J, with 15 bases between. There are 15 residues in the CDR3. Here the CDR3 DNA reads TGTGCCAGCAGCAGGATGGCAGGTGTTAACACTGAAGCTTTCTTT. Its translation: CASSRMAGVNTEAFF.

V and J are TRBV7-6 and TRBJ2-2, with unresolved D. This CDR3 is 12 amino acids long. Germline lookup yields CDR1 SGHVS and CDR2 FNYEAQ. V lost 3 bases and J lost 6, with 5 bases in between. CDR3 coding DNA: TGTGCCAGCAGCTTCACGGCCGGGGAGCTGTTTTTT. Protein sequence: CASSFTAGELFF.

The chain carries TRBV6-5 and TRBJ1-4; D gene uncertain. Per germline, CDR1 MNHEY and CDR2 SVGAGI. V lost 0 bases and J lost 1, with 9 bases in between. The length of the CDR3 is 16 residues. DNA for the CDR3: TGTGCCAGCAGTTACTCTGGACTGTTAACTAATGAAAAACTGTTTTTT. Translating gives CASSYSGLLTNEKLFF.

The genes are TRBV25-1 and TRBJ2-1, with 13 bases fitting TRBD2. J was trimmed by 4 bases and V by 4 bases; bases with no gene match: 10. The CDR3 length is 18 residues. Germline CDR1 and CDR2: MGHDK and SYGVNS. CDR3 coding DNA: TGTGCCAGCAGTGTCCTCACTGGACTAGCGGGGGAGTACAATGAGCAGTTCTTC. Residues: CASSVLTGLAGEYNEQFF.

The CDR3 DNA reads as TGCGCCAGCAGCTCACTCCGGGACAGCTACGAGCAGTACTTC. Translation gives CASSSLRDSYEQYF. V gene TRBV5-1 combines with J gene TRBJ2-7; 7 nucleotides match TRBD1. Losses at the gene ends were 3 bases for V and 3 bases for J; bases not matched to a gene: 6. The CDR3 spans 14 residues. CDR1 is SGHRS, CDR2 YFSETQ, per germline.

This clone was detected once. This chain uses TRBV7-8 with TRBJ2-1, with TRBD2 matching over 8 bases. Losses at the gene ends were 5 bases for V and 1 base for J; bases not matched to a gene: 7. This CDR3 spans 16 amino acids. The germline V gene encodes CDR1 SGHVS and CDR2 FQNEAQ. The CDR3 here is CASSTLGTRSYNEQFF. CDR3 DNA sequence: TGTGCCAGCAGCACCCTCGGGACTAGATCCTACAATGAGCAGTTCTTC.

The rearrangement links TRBV25-1 to TRBJ2-7; D possibly corresponds to TRBD1 (6 bases). This CDR3 contains 12 residues. Germline CDR1 and CDR2: MGHDK and SYGVNS. V gave up 3 bases and J gave up 7 bases, with 10 bases separating them. This chain's CDR3 is CASSDTGYEQYF. In nucleotides, the CDR3 is TGTGCCAGCAGTGACACAGGGTATGAGCAGTACTTC.

This clone was seen only once. V is TRBV7-2 and J is TRBJ2-7, with 13 bases aligning to TRBD2. The V gene end was trimmed by 1 base and the J gene end by 3 bases; junction bases not matched to a gene: 3. The germline gives CDR1 SGHTA, CDR2 FQGNSA. The length of the CDR3 is 16 residues. This chain's CDR3 is CASSLEGLAGFYEQYF. CDR3 nucleotides: TGTGCCAGCAGCTTAGAGGGACTAGCGGGATTCTACGAGCAGTACTTC.

The gene calls are TRBV15 and TRBJ2-3, with D hard to call. CDR1 and CDR2 (germline): LNHNV, YYDKDF (reference sequence). Trimming left V 0 bases short and J 5 bases short, with 6 bases between. The CDR3 covers 13 residues. CDR3 residues: CATSRDAGDTQYF. CDR3 DNA: TGTGCCACCAGCAGAGATGCTGGAGATACGCAGTATTTT.

This clone was recorded once. This chain joins TRBV4-3 and TRBJ2-3; weak D call: TRBD2 (5 bases). This CDR3 contains 14 residues. Trimming took off 3 bases at V and 0 bases at J, with 7 bases between the two ends. Germline V gene sequence: CDR1 LGHNA, CDR2 YSLEER. CDR3: CASSQGASTDTQYF. CDR3 DNA: TGCGCCAGCAGCCAGGGAGCTAGCACAGATACGCAGTATTTT.

By share, this clone ranks as large. The chain is built from TRBV28 and TRBJ2-2; 7 nucleotides align to TRBD2. The ends lost 6 bases at V and 2 bases at J; junction bases unmatched: 18. Germline CDR1 MDHEN, CDR2 SYDVKM. The CDR3 consists of 19 residues. The CDR3 DNA is TGTGCCAGCAGCCCACCGCAGGATGCGCGGGAGTCTAACACCGGGGAGCTGTTTTTT. It translates to CASSPPQDARESNTGELFF.

The rearrangement uses TRBV6-6 and TRBJ1-5; 9 bases match TRBD1. This CDR3 has 16 amino acids. Germline V gene lookup returns CDR1 MNHNY and CDR2 SVGAGI (reference sequence). V shed 3 bases, J shed 3 bases, and the junction held 6 bases outside the gene matches. The CDR3 sequence is CASSYPGTGNNQPQHF. CDR3 nucleotide sequence: TGTGCCAGCAGTTATCCCGGGACAGGGAACAATCAGCCCCAGCATTTT.

This clone was detected once. The chain combines TRBV19 with TRBJ2-7, with 8 positions matching TRBD2. CDR3 length: 16 residues. Germline values: CDR1 LNHDA, CDR2 SQIVND (reference sequence). The ends lost 1 base at V and 2 bases at J; junction bases unmatched: 7. CDR3 sequence reads: CASSIGGGQVPYEQYF. CDR3 bases: TGTGCCAGTAGTATAGGCGGGGGGCAAGTGCCCTACGAGCAGTACTTC. The complete variable domain, with remaining parts taken from reference TRBV19 and TRBJ2-7, reads DGGITQSPKYLFRKEGQNVTLSCEQNLNHDAMYWYRQDPGQGLRLIYYSQIVNDFQKGDIAEGYSVSREKKESFPLTVTSAQKNPTAFYLCASSIGGGQVPYEQYFGPGTRLTVT.

This clone has just one count. The genes are TRBV6-5 and TRBJ2-7, with D possibly being TRBD1 (7 bases). The CDR3 runs to 15 residues. In germline, CDR1 is MNHEY, CDR2 SVGAGI. V lost 7 bases and J 5 bases, leaving 21 bases between the germline ends. In DNA, the CDR3 is TGTGCCAGCACCCAGGGGGGAAGTCGGCGGGACGAGCAGTACTTC. Translation: CASTQGGSRRDEQYF.

The chain combines TRBV29-1 with TRBJ2-5, with a possible D match to TRBD2 (5 bases). The CDR3 has 13 amino acids. With 5 bases removed from V and 5 bases from J, the gap between germline ends came to 15 bases. Germline-derived CDR1 and CDR2 are SQVTM and ANQGSEA. The CDR3 is CSVPSMGGETQYF. CDR3 nucleotide sequence: TGCAGCGTTCCTAGCATGGGTGGGGAGACCCAGTACTTC.

Relative to its sample, this clone is medium-sized. This chain connects TRBV28 to TRBJ1-1; D not certain. The CDR3 has 12 amino acids. Trimming stripped 2 bases from V and 3 bases from J, with 4 bases between. Germline-derived CDR1 and CDR2 are MDHEN and SYDVKM. The CDR3 DNA reads as TGTGCCAGCAGTTTAGAGTACACTGAAGCTTTCTTT. This gives the protein CASSLEYTEAFF.

The rearrangement links TRBV5-1 to TRBJ2-2, with TRBD1 matching 8 bases. Germline V lookup: CDR1 SGHRS, CDR2 YFSETQ. The CDR3 covers 15 residues. J lost 3 bases, V lost 4 bases, and 5 bases had no gene match. CDR3 protein: CASSAGQVDTGELFF. The CDR3 DNA sequence: TGCGCCAGCAGCGCGGGACAGGTGGACACCGGGGAGCTGTTTTTT.

The chain links TRBV7-2 to TRBJ2-3; D not resolved. The CDR3 is 16 residues long. Per germline, CDR1 SGHTA and CDR2 FQGNSA. V was cut by 3 bases and J by 4 bases, with 17 bases left in between. The CDR3 bases are TGTGCCAGCAGCTTTTCTTATCTCCCTTCGCCAGATACGCAGTATTTT. Its protein product is CASSFSYLPSPDTQYF.

This clone was recorded once. This chain connects TRBV2 to TRBJ2-5; 8 bases fit TRBD1. The CDR3 consists of 14 residues. V was clipped by 11 bases and J by 4 bases; unmatched bases: 12. The germline V gene encodes CDR1 SNHLY and CDR2 FYNNEI. DNA for the CDR3: TGTGCCTCGAATCAGGCAGGGGGCGCAGAGACCCAGTACTTC. It is translated as CASNQAGGAETQYF.

The chain couples TRBV11-2 to TRBJ1-3, with 8 positions matching TRBD1. J was trimmed by 7 bases and V by 4 bases; bases with no gene match: 9. The CDR3 contains 15 residues. Germline loops: CDR1 SGHAT, CDR2 FQNNGV. The CDR3 coding sequence is TGTGCCAGCAGCTCATCAGGGGGCGCCGGTAACACCATATATTTT. This codes for CASSSSGGAGNTIYF.

The rearrangement links TRBV28 to TRBJ2-1, with D maybe TRBD1 (6 bases). The CDR3 extends over 14 amino acids. The germline V gene encodes CDR1 MDHEN and CDR2 SYDVKM. V shed 3 bases and J shed 8 bases, with 14 bases lying between them. The CDR3 DNA reads as TGTGCCAGCAGTTTCCCCCCAGGGGCTGATGAGCAGTTCTTC. The encoded protein is CASSFPPGADEQFF.